This T cell receptor (beta chain) was sequenced in a study of blood T cells in healthy people across ages. Peripheral blood, roughly 9.3 milliliters per donor, was collected. Together with a sample-barcoded 5' primer, a J-beta primer mix was included in a second PCR lasting about 6 to 11 cycles. TCRdb ran MiXCR on the 5' RACE reads and lists one entry per CDR3 protein. Of over 1,300,000 distinct CDR3 sequences listed, approximately 63% are singletons. Trimming at V came to 6 bases and at J to 6 bases, leaving 7 bases not matched to a gene. There are 14 residues in the CDR3. CDR1 is MNHEY, CDR2 SMNVEV, per germline (reference sequence).

This receptor was obtained from a man between 18 and 29 years old in good health. The J gene is TRBJ2-1, the V gene TRBV27; 8 positions match TRBD2. Input material: blood. The CDR3 region has the DNA TGTGCCAGCAGACGTCCCGGGACTAGCAATGAGCAGTTCTTC. It codes for CASRRPGTSNEQFF.